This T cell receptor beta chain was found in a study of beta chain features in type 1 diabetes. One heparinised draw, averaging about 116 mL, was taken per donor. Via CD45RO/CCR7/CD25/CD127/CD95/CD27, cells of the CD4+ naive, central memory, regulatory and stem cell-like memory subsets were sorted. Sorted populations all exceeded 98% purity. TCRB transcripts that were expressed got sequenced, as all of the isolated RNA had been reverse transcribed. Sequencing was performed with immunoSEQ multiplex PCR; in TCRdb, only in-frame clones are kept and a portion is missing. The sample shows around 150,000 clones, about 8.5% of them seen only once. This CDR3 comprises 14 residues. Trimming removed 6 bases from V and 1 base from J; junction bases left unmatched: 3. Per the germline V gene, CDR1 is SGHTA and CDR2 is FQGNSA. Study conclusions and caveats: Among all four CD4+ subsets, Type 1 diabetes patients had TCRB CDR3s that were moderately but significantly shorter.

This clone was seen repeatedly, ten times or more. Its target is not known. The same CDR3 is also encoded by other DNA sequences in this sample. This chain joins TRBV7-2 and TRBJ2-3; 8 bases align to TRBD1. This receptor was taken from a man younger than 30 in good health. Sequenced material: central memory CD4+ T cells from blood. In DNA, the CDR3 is TGTGCCAGCAGTTCGGGACAGGGCACAGATACGCAGTATTTT. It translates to CASSSGQGTDTQYF.